A single T cell receptor (beta chain) is shown here with its context. Germline V gene lookup returns CDR1 SEHNR and CDR2 FQNEAQ (reference sequence). CDR3 length equals 17 residues. Trimming stripped 4 bases from V and 0 bases from J, with 18 bases between. CD8+ and CD4+ blood T cells underwent TCR beta sequencing. The healthy controls were matched to patients by age and sex. This entry belongs to a study of CD8 T cells in Susac syndrome. Random hexamers were used to reverse transcribe an amount of roughly 0.5 to 1 ug RNA. Each CDR3 protein gets one entry after TCRdb re-called the immunoSEQ multiplex PCR reads with MiXCR. The sample records around 150,000 distinct CDR3 sequences, around 94% being singletons.

The chain couples TRBV7-9 to TRBJ1-2, with D possibly TRBD1 on 5 matching bases. Input material: CD8+ T cells from PBMCs. The TCR was taken from a human donor in good health. CDR3 coding DNA: TGTGCCAGCAGCTCCCCGGGACGATCGGTAACTAACTATGGCTACACCTTC. Translation: CASSSPGRSVTNYGYTF.